The present TCR beta chain was sequenced within a study of regulatory T cells in long-lasting Graves disease. The CDR3 consists of 18 residues. Looked up from germline, CDR1 is SGHAT and CDR2 is FQNNGV. Trimming removed 1 base from V and 3 bases from J; junction bases left unmatched: 13. Time point here: newly diagnosed GD, antithyroid drugs for less than 3 months. The TCR library was made from RNA extracted from PBMCs. This clonotype was recorded at least ten times. Relying on iRepertoire HTBI primers and Arm-PCR of CDR3 regions, the team built TCR beta libraries. One entry per CDR3 protein, called by TCRdb with MiXCR from the multiplex PCR reads. The data contain under 300,000 distinct CDR3 sequences, 18% of them singletons. The sample was also linked to a second study, of T cells in Graves' hyperthyroidism and ophthalmopathy.

Sequenced material: peripheral blood mononuclear cells (PBMCs), taken at new diagnosis, from a patient treated with antithyroid drugs. The chain joins TRBV11-2 to TRBJ1-2; 8 nucleotides align to TRBD1. This TCR was recovered from a young woman with Graves disease. The CDR3 DNA is TGTGCCAGCAGCTTAGCCCGACCTAAAAGGGGACAGGACTATGGCTACACCTTC. Encoded protein: CASSLARPKRGQDYGYTF.